A selection of T cell receptor beta chains follows, all from one sample in a study of shared clonotypes between healthy human individuals. Repertoires were generated with immunoSEQ multiplex PCR, while TCRdb's copy carries only in-frame clones and drops some. This repertoire shows around 690,000 clones, about 92% found once; its top ten account for less than 40%. The sample comprised memory CD8+ T cells from PBMCs. The source of these receptors is a man aged 18 to 30 in good health. Some clones in this sample may be carry-over from other donors' samples. The CDR3 runs from the conserved cysteine through the conserved F or W. A D gene is named only where the DNA matches it firmly. Not all rows give a size; the values are once, few, many and, for expanded clones, a class.

clone size	D gene	V gene	J gene	CDR3 DNA	CDR3 protein
once	TRBD2	TRBV6-5	TRBJ2-5	TGTGCCAGCAGTTTGGTGGGAGGGCCAGATGAGACCCAGTACTTC	CASSLVGGPDETQYF
NA	TRBD2	TRBV2	TRBJ2-1	TGTGCCAGCAGTGAAGGGGGACTAGCGGACAATGAGCAGTTCTTC	CASSEGGLADNEQFF
NA	TRBD2	TRBV10-3	TRBJ2-3	TGTGCCACCATGGGACTAGCGAACCGATCAGATACGCAGTATTTT	CATMGLANRSDTQYF
NA	TRBD1	TRBV9	TRBJ1-2	TGTGCCAGCAGCGACACGAAGGAACCCGACAGGGGGTTCGGCTACACCTTC	CASSDTKEPDRGFGYTF
NA	TRBD1	TRBV15	TRBJ2-7	TGTGCCACCAGCGACGGGACAGGGACCTACGAGCAGTACTTC	CATSDGTGTYEQYF
NA	NA	TRBV7-9	TRBJ2-7	TGTGCCAGCAGCCCCATTGGAGCAGGGGAGCAGTACTTC	CASSPIGAGEQYF
once	NA	TRBV6-1	TRBJ2-2	TGTGCCAGCAGTGAAGGGGTCGGCACCGGGGAGCTGTTTTTT	CASSEGVGTGELFF
NA	NA	TRBV27	TRBJ2-3	TGTGCCAGCAGTTGGGAGTCGGGCCCCTTGTCCCCAGATACGCAGTATTTT	CASSWESGPLSPDTQYF
NA	NA	TRBV27	TRBJ1-5	TGTGCCAGCAGTTTTGACGGTAGCAATCAGCCCCAGCATTTT	CASSFDGSNQPQHF
NA	TRBD2	TRBV11-2	TRBJ2-2	TGTGCCAGCAGCTTAGGGGGGACTAGCGGGGAGGTGAACACCGGGGAGCTGTTTTTT	CASSLGGTSGEVNTGELFF
NA	NA	TRBV7-6	TRBJ2-2	TGTGCCAGCACCCTAGAGACGGTTGCCGGGGAGCTGTTTTTT	CASTLETVAGELFF